This T cell receptor (beta chain) is from a study of T cells after yellow fever vaccination. From germline, CDR1 is SGHTA and CDR2 FQGNSA. The J segment lost 8 bases and the V segment lost 7 bases, leaving 10 bases of the junction unmatched. This CDR3 has 14 amino acids. TCRdb reanalysed the 5' RACE reads using MiXCR and keeps one entry per CDR3 protein. The sample lists about 310,000 distinct CDR3 sequences, approximately 3.9% occurring once. This clonotype was seen at least ten times. This clonotype was obtained from a man aged 18 to 29 who received the YFV17D yellow fever vaccine. Sequencing used PBMCs, obtained on the day of the yellow fever booster vaccination. This rearrangement joins TRBV7-2 to TRBJ2-1, with 8 bases identical to TRBD2. Here the CDR3 reads CASTPTRGGDEQFF. For the CDR3, the DNA is TGTGCCAGCACCCCGACTCGGGGGGGGGATGAGCAGTTCTTC.